Reported below is one TCR beta chain. Its antigen is unidentified. This sample was included in a study of T-cell memory formation after mild COVID-19. Whole-study results and caveats: Memory cells collected pre-infection included some clones that later responded, suggesting cross-reactive memory joined. Contracting CD4+ clones lay largely in CM and EM, with CD8+ ones residing in EMRA. Clones contracting over day 15 to 85 were CD4/CD8 balanced, with later expanders leaning CD4+.

Trimming pared 3 bases from V and 3 bases from J, leaving 9 bases between. Per germline, CDR1 SNHLY and CDR2 FYNNEI. This CDR3 has 13 amino acids. TCR alpha and TCR beta cDNA libraries carrying sample barcodes and UMIs were produced by 5'RACE using constant-segment primers. TCRdb used MiXCR to reprocess the 5' RACE reads, holding one entry per CDR3 protein. The sample has a few hundred thousand distinct CDR3 sequences; 15% to 20% are singletons. The TCR sequence derives from a young man who had mild COVID-19 (a few samples of this study predate the infection). Cell type and time point are not known. V is TRBV2 and J is TRBJ2-7; D might be TRBD1 (6 bases). The specimen sequenced was PBMCs or a T cell subset sorted from them (not recorded which). CDR3 in DNA: TGTGCCAGCAGTGACAGGGGTAGCTACGAGCAGTACTTC. It encodes CASSDRGSYEQYF. The whole variable domain, remainder taken from reference TRBV2 and TRBJ2-7, is EPEVTQTPSHQVTQMGQEVILRCVPISNHLYFYWYRQILGQKVEFLVSFYNNEISEKSEIFDDQFSVERPDGSNFTLKIRSTKLEDSAMYFCASSDRGSYEQYFGPGTRLTVT.